This TCR beta chain was profiled in a study of cytomegalovirus exposure and HLA in healthy donors. The germline CDR1 and CDR2 sequences are MNHEY and SVGAGI. The CDR3 consists of 15 residues. V shed 3 bases and J shed 7 bases, with 15 bases lying between them. A multiplex PCR was run with 60 Vbeta primers and 13 Jbeta primers. The repertoire was sequenced with immunoSEQ multiplex PCR; TCRdb's copy has only in-frame clones and lacks some. The table records some 36,000 clones, over 60% of them present only once. Overall study results and limits: A prior analysis recorded that most TCR beta V segments were productive about 87% or about 30% of the time.

In the case of this clone: Its antigen is unidentified.

The sequenced material came from PBMCs. This TCR came from a man aged 25-45 years in good health and CMV-seronegative. The chain links TRBV6-5 to TRBJ1-4; no clear D. The CDR3 DNA reads TGTGCCAGCAGTTATCAAATGAAGGCGGCTGAAAAACTGTTTTTT. Translated, it gives CASSYQMKAAEKLFF.